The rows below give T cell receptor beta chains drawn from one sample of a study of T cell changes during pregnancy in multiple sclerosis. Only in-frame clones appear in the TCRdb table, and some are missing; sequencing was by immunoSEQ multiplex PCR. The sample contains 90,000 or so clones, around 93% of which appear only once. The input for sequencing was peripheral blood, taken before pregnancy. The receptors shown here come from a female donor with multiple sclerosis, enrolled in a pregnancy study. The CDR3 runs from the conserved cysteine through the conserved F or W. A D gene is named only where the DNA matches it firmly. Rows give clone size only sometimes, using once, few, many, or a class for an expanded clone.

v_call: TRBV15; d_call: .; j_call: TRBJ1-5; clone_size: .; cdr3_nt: TGTGCCACCAGCTCGGGGGTTGATCAGCCCCAGCATTTT; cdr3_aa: CATSSGVDQPQHF
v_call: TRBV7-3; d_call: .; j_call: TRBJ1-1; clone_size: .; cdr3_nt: TGTGCCAGCAGTTCGAGGGGAGGGATAGGTACTGAAGCTTTCTTT; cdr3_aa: CASSSRGGIGTEAFF
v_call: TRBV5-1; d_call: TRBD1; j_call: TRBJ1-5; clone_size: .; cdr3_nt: TGCGCCAGCAGCTTGGATGGGACAGGGGGTGGTCAGCCCCAGCATTTT; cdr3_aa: CASSLDGTGGGQPQHF
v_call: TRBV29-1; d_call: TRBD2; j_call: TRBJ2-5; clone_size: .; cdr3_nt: TGCAGTGCCGAAGGGACTAGCGGGGGGTCGACCCAGTACTTC; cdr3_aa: CSAEGTSGGSTQYF
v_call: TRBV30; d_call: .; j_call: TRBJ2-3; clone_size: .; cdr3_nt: TGTGCCTGGAGTGGCGGAGCAGATACGCAGTATTTT; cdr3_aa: CAWSGGADTQYF
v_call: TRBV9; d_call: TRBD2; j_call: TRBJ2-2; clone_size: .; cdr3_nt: TGTGCCAGCAGCGTAGATTTATGGGGCGGGAGCTCCAACACCGGGGAGCTGTTTTTT; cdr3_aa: CASSVDLWGGSSNTGELFF
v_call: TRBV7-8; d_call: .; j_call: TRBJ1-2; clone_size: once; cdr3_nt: TGTGCCAGCAGTTTACCTCATACGGGTGGCTACACCTTC; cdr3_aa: CASSLPHTGGYTF
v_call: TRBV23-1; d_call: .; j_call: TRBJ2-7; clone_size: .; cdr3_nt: TGCGCCAGCAGTCCGACACCCTACGAGCAGTACTTC; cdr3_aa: CASSPTPYEQYF
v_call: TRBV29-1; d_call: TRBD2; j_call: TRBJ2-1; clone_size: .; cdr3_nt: TGCAGCGTTGAAGAGATCCAAGACTCTAGCGGGGGGCGAACCTACAATGAGCAGTTCTTC; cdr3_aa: CSVEEIQDSSGGRTYNEQFF
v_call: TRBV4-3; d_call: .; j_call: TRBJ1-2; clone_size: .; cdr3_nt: TGCGCCAGCAGCCAAGATGCGGGTACCTATGGCTACACCTTC; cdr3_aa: CASSQDAGTYGYTF
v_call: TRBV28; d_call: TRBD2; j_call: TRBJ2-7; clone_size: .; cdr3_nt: TGTGCCAGCAGATCCCTTGGGACTAGAGCCTACGAGCAGTACTTC; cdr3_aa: CASRSLGTRAYEQYF
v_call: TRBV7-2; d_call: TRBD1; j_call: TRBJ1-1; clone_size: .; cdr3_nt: TGTGCCAGCAGCTTAGGACAGGGGAGAGGCGGCACTGAAGCTTTCTTT; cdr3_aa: CASSLGQGRGGTEAFF
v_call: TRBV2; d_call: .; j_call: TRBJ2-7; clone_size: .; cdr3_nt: TGTGCCAGCAGTGGACAGGTGGGCCGGAGCGAGCAGTACTTC; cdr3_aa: CASSGQVGRSEQYF
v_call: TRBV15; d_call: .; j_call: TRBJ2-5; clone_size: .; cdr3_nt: TGTGCCACCAGCAGAGGGAGGGGACAAGAGACCCAGTACTTC; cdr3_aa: CATSRGRGQETQYF
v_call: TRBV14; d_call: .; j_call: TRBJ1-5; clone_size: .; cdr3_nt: TGTGCCAGCAGCCAAGACTCGGCGGGGAATCAGCCCCAGCATTTT; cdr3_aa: CASSQDSAGNQPQHF
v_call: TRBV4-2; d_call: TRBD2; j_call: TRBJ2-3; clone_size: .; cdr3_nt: TGTGCCAGCAGCCAAGTACCTAGCGGGAGGCCAGATACGCAGTATTTT; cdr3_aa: CASSQVPSGRPDTQYF
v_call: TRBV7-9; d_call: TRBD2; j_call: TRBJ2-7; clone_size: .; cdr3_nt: TGTGCCAGCAGCTCCGGGACTAGACCCGAGCAGTACTTC; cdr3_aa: CASSSGTRPEQYF
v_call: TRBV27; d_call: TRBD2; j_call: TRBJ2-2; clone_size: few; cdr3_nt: TGTGCCAGCAGTTTGGGAGCGGGAGGGCCTAGGACCGGGGAGCTGTTTTTT; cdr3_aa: CASSLGAGGPRTGELFF
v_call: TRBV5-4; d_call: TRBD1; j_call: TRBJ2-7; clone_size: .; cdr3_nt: TGTGCCAGCAGTCCCGGGACAGGGTACTACGAGCAGTACTTC; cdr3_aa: CASSPGTGYYEQYF
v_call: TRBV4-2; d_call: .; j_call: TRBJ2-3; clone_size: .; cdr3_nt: TGTGCCAGCAGCCAAGATCGAGGAGATACGCAGTATTTT; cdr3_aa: CASSQDRGDTQYF
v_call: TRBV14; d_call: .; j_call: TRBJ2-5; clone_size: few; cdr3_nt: TGTGCCAGCAGCCGCTCGCCAGGGATGCTGTACTTC; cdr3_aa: CASSRSPGMLYF
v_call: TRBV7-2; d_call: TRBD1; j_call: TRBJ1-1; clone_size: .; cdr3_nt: TGTGCCAGCAGCCCCCAACAGGGGGCGCGTGGCACTGAAGCTTTCTTT; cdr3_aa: CASSPQQGARGTEAFF
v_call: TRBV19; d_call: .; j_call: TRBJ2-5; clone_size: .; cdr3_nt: TGTGCCAGTAGATCTCAGGGGTTAGAGACCCAGTACTTC; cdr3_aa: CASRSQGLETQYF
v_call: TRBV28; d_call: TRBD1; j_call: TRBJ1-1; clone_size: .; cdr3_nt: TGTGCCAGTGGGACAGCCAACACTGAAGCTTTCTTT; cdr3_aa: CASGTANTEAFF
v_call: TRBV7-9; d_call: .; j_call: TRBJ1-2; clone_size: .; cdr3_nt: TGTGCCAGCAGCTTAAATATAGGGGCAGGAGCTAACTATGGCTACACCTTC; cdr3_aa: CASSLNIGAGANYGYTF
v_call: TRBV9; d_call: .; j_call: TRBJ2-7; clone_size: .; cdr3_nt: TGTGCCAGCAGCTCACAGGTCGGAAACTACGAGCAGTACTTC; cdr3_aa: CASSSQVGNYEQYF
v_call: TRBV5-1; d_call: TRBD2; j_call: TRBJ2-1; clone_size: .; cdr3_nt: TGCGCCAGCAGCTTGAACGGGAGGGTCTCCTACAATGAGCAGTTCTTC; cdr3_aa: CASSLNGRVSYNEQFF
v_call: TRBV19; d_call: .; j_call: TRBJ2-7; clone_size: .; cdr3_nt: TGTGCCAGTAGTCTCGGGGGTGTGGGGTTCCGGGCGCAGTACTTC; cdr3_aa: CASSLGGVGFRAQYF
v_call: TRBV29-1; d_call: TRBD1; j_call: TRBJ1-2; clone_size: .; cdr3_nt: TGCAGCGTCCCCGTAAGGACAGGGGAAAAGATGGGCTATGGCTACACCTTC; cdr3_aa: CSVPVRTGEKMGYGYTF
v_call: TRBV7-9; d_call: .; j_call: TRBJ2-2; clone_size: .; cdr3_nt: TGTGCCAGCAGCCCTAACACCGGGGAGCTGTTTTTT; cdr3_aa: CASSPNTGELFF
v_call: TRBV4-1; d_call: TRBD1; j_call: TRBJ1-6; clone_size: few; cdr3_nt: TGCGCCAGCAGCCAAGAATGGGACAGCTATGCACCCCTCCACTTT; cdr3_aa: CASSQEWDSYAPLHF
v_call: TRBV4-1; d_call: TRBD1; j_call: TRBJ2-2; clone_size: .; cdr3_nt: TGCGCCAGCAGCCAAGATAGTTGGGACAGCTATTCGAACACCGGGGAGCTGTTTTTT; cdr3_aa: CASSQDSWDSYSNTGELFF
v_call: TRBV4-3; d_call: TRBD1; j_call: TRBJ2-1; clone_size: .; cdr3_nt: TGCGCCAGCAGCCATTATGGACAGGGTGAAAGCTCCTACAATGAGCAGTTCTTC; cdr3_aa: CASSHYGQGESSYNEQFF
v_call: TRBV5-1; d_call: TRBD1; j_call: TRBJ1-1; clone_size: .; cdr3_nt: TGCGCCAGCAGCCCCGGACAGGGCGGGAGGGGTAACACTGAAGCTTTCTTT; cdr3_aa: CASSPGQGGRGNTEAFF
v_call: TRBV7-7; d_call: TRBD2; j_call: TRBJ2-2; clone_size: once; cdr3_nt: TGTGCCAGCAGCTCCGTAGCGGGAGCGCCGGCCGGGGAGCTGTTTTTT; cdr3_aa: CASSSVAGAPAGELFF
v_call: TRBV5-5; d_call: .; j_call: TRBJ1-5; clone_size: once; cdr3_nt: TGTGCCAGCAGCTTGGGAGGGGGATACAATCAGCCCCAGCATTTT; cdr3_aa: CASSLGGGYNQPQHF
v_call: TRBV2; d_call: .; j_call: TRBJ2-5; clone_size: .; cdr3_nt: TGTGCCAGCAGTGAAGCGAACAGGGTAGAGACCCAGTACTTC; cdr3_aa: CASSEANRVETQYF
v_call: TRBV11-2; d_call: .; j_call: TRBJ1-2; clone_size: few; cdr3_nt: TGTGCCAGCAGCCCTACCTTCCGAGGTGGCTACACCTTC; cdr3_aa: CASSPTFRGGYTF
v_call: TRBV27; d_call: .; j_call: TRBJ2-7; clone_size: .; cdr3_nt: TGTGCCAGCAGTTTCCAGGGTGGGTACGAGCAGTACTTC; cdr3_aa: CASSFQGGYEQYF
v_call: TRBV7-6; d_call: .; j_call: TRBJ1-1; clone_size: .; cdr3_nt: TGTGCCAGCAGCTTAGGGACAGATAACACTGAAGCTTTCTTT; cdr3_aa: CASSLGTDNTEAFF
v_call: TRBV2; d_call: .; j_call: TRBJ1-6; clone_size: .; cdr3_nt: TGTGCCAGCAGTGAGTGGGGGGGCGCCTATAATTCACCCCTCCACTTT; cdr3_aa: CASSEWGGAYNSPLHF
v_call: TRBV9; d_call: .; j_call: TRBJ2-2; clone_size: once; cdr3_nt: TGTGCCAGCAGCGTAGTGGTGGGTAGCGGACCTAACACCGGGGAGCTGTTTTTT; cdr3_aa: CASSVVVGSGPNTGELFF